The rows below give T cell receptor beta chains drawn from one sample of a study of monozygotic twins with inflammatory bowel disease. TCRdb reworked the 5' RACE reads into one entry per CDR3 protein, no DNA. The data include a few hundred thousand distinct CDR3 sequences; the top ten clones carry 2% to 3%. Sequencing was performed on blood. The source of these receptors is a human donor with ulcerative colitis or Crohn's disease, or a healthy co-twin of an affected twin (not recorded which). Each CDR3 is given with its conserved first and last residue.

j_gene: TRBJ1-6
v_gene: TRBV27
CDR3aa: CASSPVGGPYNSPLHF

j_gene: TRBJ1-5
v_gene: TRBV10-3
CDR3aa: CAISELGNQPQHF

j_gene: TRBJ2-1
v_gene: TRBV9
CDR3aa: CASSVPEGRGGHNEQFF

j_gene: TRBJ1-6
v_gene: TRBV20-1
CDR3aa: CSAIDRSSSPLHF

j_gene: TRBJ2-1
v_gene: TRBV5-1
CDR3aa: CASSLRGGGAAGHNEQFF

j_gene: TRBJ1-1
v_gene: TRBV18
CDR3aa: CASSQGWGGLNTEAFF

j_gene: TRBJ2-7
v_gene: TRBV5-1
CDR3aa: CASSLNDRVAYEQYF

j_gene: TRBJ2-3
v_gene: TRBV3-1
CDR3aa: CASSRQGLSFMDTQYF

j_gene: TRBJ2-2
v_gene: TRBV11-2
CDR3aa: CASSNTNFRGGELFF

j_gene: TRBJ2-5
v_gene: TRBV7-9
CDR3aa: CASSLFAARETQYF

j_gene: TRBJ1-1
v_gene: TRBV7-9
CDR3aa: CASSSQQGDTEAFF

j_gene: TRBJ2-3
v_gene: TRBV18
CDR3aa: CASSRVGAITDTQYF

j_gene: TRBJ1-1
v_gene: TRBV7-3
CDR3aa: CASSSIGGTEAFF

j_gene: TRBJ2-3
v_gene: TRBV20-1
CDR3aa: CRPGTSTDTQYF

j_gene: TRBJ1-1
v_gene: TRBV5-1
CDR3aa: CASSLIGRMNTEAFF

j_gene: TRBJ2-6
v_gene: TRBV6-2/TRBV6-3
CDR3aa: CASKTGQSVLTF

j_gene: TRBJ1-3
v_gene: TRBV6-4
CDR3aa: CASSDGQIPTGLEDTIYF

j_gene: TRBJ2-3
v_gene: TRBV9
CDR3aa: CASSQTGGLTDTQYF

j_gene: TRBJ2-7
v_gene: TRBV3-1
CDR3aa: CASSQELTSYEQYF

j_gene: TRBJ2-7
v_gene: TRBV7-2
CDR3aa: CASTLRAGYSYEQYF

j_gene: TRBJ2-7
v_gene: TRBV27
CDR3aa: CASSLYASGTYEQYF

j_gene: TRBJ2-2
v_gene: TRBV6-2/TRBV6-3
CDR3aa: CASTFGGANTGELFF

j_gene: TRBJ1-2
v_gene: TRBV19
CDR3aa: CASSTQTVYGYTF

j_gene: TRBJ2-3
v_gene: TRBV4-2
CDR3aa: CASSQDALTARWQYF

j_gene: TRBJ2-5
v_gene: TRBV20-1
CDR3aa: CSANNRDRGTQTQYF

j_gene: TRBJ2-5
v_gene: TRBV20-1
CDR3aa: CSARDLRGEVKETQYF

j_gene: TRBJ2-1
v_gene: TRBV19
CDR3aa: CASSIGLNSYNEQFF

j_gene: TRBJ2-3
v_gene: TRBV12-3/TRBV12-4
CDR3aa: CASSHLGTTSTDTQYF

j_gene: TRBJ2-5
v_gene: TRBV7-8
CDR3aa: CASSAHSFQETQYF

j_gene: TRBJ2-2
v_gene: TRBV15
CDR3aa: CATRTGGNGELFF

j_gene: TRBJ2-5
v_gene: TRBV7-2
CDR3aa: CASSLRGAGQETQYF

j_gene: TRBJ2-1
v_gene: TRBV6-2/TRBV6-3
CDR3aa: CASGTGGPGEQFF

j_gene: TRBJ2-7
v_gene: TRBV12-3/TRBV12-4
CDR3aa: CASRSAGTAGLLAEQYF

j_gene: TRBJ1-5
v_gene: TRBV7-2
CDR3aa: CASSVDGNQPQHF

j_gene: TRBJ2-5
v_gene: TRBV7-8
CDR3aa: CASRFERETQYF

j_gene: TRBJ1-5
v_gene: TRBV28
CDR3aa: CAIRGGYSNQPQHF

j_gene: TRBJ2-1
v_gene: TRBV6-1
CDR3aa: CASRVLAGDANEQFF

j_gene: TRBJ1-5
v_gene: TRBV6-2/TRBV6-3
CDR3aa: CASSYGFSYIPGKNSNQPQHF

j_gene: TRBJ2-3
v_gene: TRBV19
CDR3aa: CASSQQGRTDTQYF

j_gene: TRBJ2-7
v_gene: TRBV5-1
CDR3aa: CASSPSVASQEHEQYF

j_gene: TRBJ1-2
v_gene: TRBV7-2
CDR3aa: CASSLIRPRGTNYGYTF

j_gene: TRBJ2-1
v_gene: TRBV5-8
CDR3aa: CASSLSDRHSNEQFF

j_gene: TRBJ2-3
v_gene: TRBV20-1
CDR3aa: CSARFGGSGTDTQYF

j_gene: TRBJ2-2
v_gene: TRBV4-3
CDR3aa: CASSATGGGLTGELFF

j_gene: TRBJ2-7
v_gene: TRBV12-3/TRBV12-4
CDR3aa: CASSRGGSYEQYF

j_gene: TRBJ1-4
v_gene: TRBV9
CDR3aa: CASSVGATNEKLFF

j_gene: TRBJ2-1
v_gene: TRBV9
CDR3aa: CASSVAGGVGLYNEQFF

j_gene: TRBJ1-1
v_gene: TRBV18
CDR3aa: CASSPGTENTEAFF

j_gene: TRBJ2-6
v_gene: TRBV30
CDR3aa: CAWGAGANVLTF

j_gene: TRBJ1-2
v_gene: TRBV7-2
CDR3aa: CASRKQQGINYGYTF

j_gene: TRBJ1-4
v_gene: TRBV28
CDR3aa: CASNTGTGSFINEKLFF

j_gene: TRBJ2-4
v_gene: TRBV19
CDR3aa: CASSRGDSLSGGSKNIQYF

j_gene: TRBJ2-2
v_gene: TRBV27
CDR3aa: CASSLWGDTGELFF

j_gene: TRBJ2-2
v_gene: TRBV12-3/TRBV12-4
CDR3aa: CASSLPLGTGELFF

j_gene: TRBJ2-7
v_gene: TRBV7-9
CDR3aa: CASSSTSGPAASYEQYF

j_gene: TRBJ1-1
v_gene: TRBV20-1
CDR3aa: CSASRGLGGTEAFF

j_gene: TRBJ1-2
v_gene: TRBV12-3/TRBV12-4
CDR3aa: CAGRGNYGYTF